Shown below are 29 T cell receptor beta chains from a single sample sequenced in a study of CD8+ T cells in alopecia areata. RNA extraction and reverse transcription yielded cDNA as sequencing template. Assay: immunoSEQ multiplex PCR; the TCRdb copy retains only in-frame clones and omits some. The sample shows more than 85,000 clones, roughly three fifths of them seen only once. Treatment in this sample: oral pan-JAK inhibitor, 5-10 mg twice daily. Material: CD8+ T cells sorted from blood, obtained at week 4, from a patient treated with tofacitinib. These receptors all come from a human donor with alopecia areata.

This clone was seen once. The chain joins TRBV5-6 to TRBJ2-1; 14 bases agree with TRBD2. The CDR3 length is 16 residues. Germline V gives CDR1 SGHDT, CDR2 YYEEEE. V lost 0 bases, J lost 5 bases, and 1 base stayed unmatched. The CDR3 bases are TGTGCCAGCAGCTTGGCGGGACTAGCGGGGGACAATGAGCAGTTCTTC. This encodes CASSLAGLAGDNEQFF.

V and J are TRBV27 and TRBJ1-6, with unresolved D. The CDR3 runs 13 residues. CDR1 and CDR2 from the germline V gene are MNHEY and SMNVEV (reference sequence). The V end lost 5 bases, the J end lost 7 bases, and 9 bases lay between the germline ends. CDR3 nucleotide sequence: TGTGCCAGCAGTCATTTAGAGAATTCACCCCTCCACTTT. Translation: CASSHLENSPLHF.

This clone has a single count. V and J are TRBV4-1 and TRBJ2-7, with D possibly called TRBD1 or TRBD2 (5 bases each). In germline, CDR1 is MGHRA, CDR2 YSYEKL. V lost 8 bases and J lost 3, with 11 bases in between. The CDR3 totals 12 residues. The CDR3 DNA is TGCGCCAGCCGGGGCCCGGACTACGAGCAGTACTTC. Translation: CASRGPDYEQYF.

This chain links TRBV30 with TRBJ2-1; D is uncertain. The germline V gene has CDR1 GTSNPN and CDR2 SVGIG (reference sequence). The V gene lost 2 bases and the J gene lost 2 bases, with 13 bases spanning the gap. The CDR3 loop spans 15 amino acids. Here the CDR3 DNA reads TGTGCCTGGAGTTCTAAAGCTGTCCCCTACAATGAGCAGTTCTTC. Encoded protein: CAWSSKAVPYNEQFF.

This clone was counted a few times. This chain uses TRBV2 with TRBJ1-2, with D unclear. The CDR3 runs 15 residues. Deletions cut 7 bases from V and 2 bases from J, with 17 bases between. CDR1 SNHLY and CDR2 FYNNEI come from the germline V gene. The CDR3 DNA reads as TGTGCCAGCACTGAGGCTTCCACCGGCAACTATGGCTACACCTTC. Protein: CASTEASTGNYGYTF.

For the CDR3, the DNA is TGCGCCAGCAGCCGGTGGGGGACAGGGGCCGACAATGAGCAGTTCTTC. This encodes CASSRWGTGADNEQFF. V and J are TRBV5-1 and TRBJ2-1; 10 bases are a match to TRBD1. The CDR3 runs to 16 residues. CDR1 and CDR2 (germline): SGHRS, YFSETQ. J lost 5 bases, V lost 4 bases, and 9 bases had no gene match.

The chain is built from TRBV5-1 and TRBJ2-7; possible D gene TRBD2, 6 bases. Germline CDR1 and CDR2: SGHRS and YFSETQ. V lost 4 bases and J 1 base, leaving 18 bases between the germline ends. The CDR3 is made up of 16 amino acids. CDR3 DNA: TGCGCCAGCAGCCTGGTGGGTTTAGCGGAGTCCTACGAGCAGTACTTC. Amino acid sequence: CASSLVGLAESYEQYF.

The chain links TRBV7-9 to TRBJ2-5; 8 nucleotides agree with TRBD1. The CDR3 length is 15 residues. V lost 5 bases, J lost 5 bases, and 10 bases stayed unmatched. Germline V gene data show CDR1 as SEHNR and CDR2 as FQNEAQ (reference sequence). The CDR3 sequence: CASSPPDRGRETQYF. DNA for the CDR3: TGTGCCAGCAGCCCCCCCGACAGGGGAAGGGAGACCCAGTACTTC. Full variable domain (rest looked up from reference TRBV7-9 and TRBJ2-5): DTGVSQNPRHKITKRGQNVTFRCDPISEHNRLYWYRQTLGQGPEFLTYFQNEAQLEKSRLLSDRFSAERPKGSFSTLEIQRTEQGDSAMYLCASSPPDRGRETQYFGPGTRLLVL.

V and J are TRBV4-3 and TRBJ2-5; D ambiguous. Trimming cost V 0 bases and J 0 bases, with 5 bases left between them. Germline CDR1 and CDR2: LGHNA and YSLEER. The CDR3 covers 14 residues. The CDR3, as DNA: TGCGCCAGCAGCCAAGACCGGTACCAAGAGACCCAGTACTTC. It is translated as CASSQDRYQETQYF.

The CDR3 DNA reads TGCGCCAGCAGCCAGATCGGACAGGGGAATCAGCCCCAGCATTTT. Translating gives CASSQIGQGNQPQHF. The rearrangement uses TRBV4-1 and TRBJ1-5, with 9 bases matching TRBD1. There are 15 residues in the CDR3. In germline, CDR1 is MGHRA, CDR2 YSYEKL. With 3 bases clipped from V and 4 bases from J, the junction kept 4 bases outside the gene matches.

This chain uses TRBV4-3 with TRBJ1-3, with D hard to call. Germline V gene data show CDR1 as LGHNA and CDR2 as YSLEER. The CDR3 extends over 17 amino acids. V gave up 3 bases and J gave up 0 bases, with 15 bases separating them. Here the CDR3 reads CASSQSNSRFSGNTIYF. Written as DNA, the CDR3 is TGCGCCAGCAGCCAGAGTAATTCCCGCTTCTCTGGAAACACCATATATTTT.

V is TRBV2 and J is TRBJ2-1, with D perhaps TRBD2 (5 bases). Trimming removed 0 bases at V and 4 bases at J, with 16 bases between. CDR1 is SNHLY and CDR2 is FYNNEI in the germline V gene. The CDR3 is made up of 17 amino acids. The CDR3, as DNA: TGTGCCAGCAGTGAAGCAACCGGGCCCGACTATTACAATGAGCAGTTCTTC. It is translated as CASSEATGPDYYNEQFF.

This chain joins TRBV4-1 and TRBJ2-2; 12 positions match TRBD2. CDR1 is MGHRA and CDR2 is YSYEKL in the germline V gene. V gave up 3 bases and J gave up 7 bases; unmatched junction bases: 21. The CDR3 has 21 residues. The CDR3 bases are TGCGCCAGCAGCCACCCCCGAGCTAGCGGGAGGGCTACAGGGTACTACGGGGAGCTGTTTTTT. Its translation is CASSHPRASGRATGYYGELFF.

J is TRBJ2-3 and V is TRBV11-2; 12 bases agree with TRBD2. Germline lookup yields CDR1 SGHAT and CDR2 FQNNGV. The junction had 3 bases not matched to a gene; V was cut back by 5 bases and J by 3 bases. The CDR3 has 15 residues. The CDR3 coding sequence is TGTGCCAGCAGCGCACTAGCGGGAGGTACAGATACGCAGTATTTT. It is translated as CASSALAGGTDTQYF.

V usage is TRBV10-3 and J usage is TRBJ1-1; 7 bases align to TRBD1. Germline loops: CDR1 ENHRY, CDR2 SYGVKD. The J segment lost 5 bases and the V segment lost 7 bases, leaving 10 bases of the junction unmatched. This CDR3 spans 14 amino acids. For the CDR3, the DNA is TGTGCCATCAACCGCGGGACAGACGGGACTGAAGCTTTCTTT. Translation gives CAINRGTDGTEAFF.

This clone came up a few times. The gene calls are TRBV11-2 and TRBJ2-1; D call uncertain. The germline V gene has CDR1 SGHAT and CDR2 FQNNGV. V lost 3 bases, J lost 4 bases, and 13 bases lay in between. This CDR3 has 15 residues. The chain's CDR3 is CASSLVPGWYNEQFF. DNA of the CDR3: TGTGCCAGCAGCTTGGTCCCCGGATGGTACAATGAGCAGTTCTTC.

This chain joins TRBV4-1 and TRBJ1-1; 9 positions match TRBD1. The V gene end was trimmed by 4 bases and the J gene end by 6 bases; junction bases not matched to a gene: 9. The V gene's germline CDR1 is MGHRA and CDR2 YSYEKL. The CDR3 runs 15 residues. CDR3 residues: CASSPGQGMGSEAFF. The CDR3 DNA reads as TGCGCCAGCAGCCCTGGACAGGGGATGGGGTCTGAAGCTTTCTTT.

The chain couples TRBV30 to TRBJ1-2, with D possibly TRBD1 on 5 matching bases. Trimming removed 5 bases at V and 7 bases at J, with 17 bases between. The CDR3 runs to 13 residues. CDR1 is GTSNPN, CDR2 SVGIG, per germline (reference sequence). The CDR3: CAWRGPPGGGYTF. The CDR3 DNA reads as TGTGCCTGGCGGGGACCGCCTGGGGGTGGCTACACCTTC.

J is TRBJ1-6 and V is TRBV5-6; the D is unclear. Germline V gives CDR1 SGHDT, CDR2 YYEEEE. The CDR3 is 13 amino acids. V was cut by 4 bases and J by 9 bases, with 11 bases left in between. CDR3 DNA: TGTGCCAGCAGCCCCGGAAGCTTTTCACCCCTCCACTTT. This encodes CASSPGSFSPLHF.

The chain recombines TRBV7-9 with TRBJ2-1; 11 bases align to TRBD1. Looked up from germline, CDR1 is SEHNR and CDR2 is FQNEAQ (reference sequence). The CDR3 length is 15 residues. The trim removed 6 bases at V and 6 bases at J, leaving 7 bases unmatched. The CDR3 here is CASSFGQGARNEQFF. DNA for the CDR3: TGTGCCAGCAGTTTCGGACAGGGGGCGCGCAATGAGCAGTTCTTC.

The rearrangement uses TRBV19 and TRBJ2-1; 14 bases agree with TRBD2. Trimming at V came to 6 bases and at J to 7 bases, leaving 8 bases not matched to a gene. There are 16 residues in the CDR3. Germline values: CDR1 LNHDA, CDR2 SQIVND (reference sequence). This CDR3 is CASRPQGLAGDNEQFF. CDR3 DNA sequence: TGTGCCAGTAGGCCCCAGGGACTAGCGGGAGATAATGAGCAGTTCTTC.

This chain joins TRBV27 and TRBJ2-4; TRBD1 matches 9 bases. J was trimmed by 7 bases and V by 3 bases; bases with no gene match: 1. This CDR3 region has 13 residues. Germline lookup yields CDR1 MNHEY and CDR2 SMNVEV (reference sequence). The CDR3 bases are TGTGCCAGCAGTTTTGGGACAGGGAACATTCAGTACTTC. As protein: CASSFGTGNIQYF.

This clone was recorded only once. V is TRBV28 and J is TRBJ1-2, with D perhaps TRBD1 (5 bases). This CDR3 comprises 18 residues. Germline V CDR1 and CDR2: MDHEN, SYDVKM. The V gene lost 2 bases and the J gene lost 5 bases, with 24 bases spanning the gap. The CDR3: CASSLPSAGRATGYGYTF. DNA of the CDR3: TGTGCCAGCAGTTTACCCTCTGCAGGGAGGGCGACGGGGTATGGCTACACCTTC.

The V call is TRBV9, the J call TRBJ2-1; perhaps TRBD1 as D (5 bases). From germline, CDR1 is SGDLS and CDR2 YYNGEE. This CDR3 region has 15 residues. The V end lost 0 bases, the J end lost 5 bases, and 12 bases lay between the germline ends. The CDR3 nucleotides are TGTGCCAGCAGCGTAGAGGGGTCTAGGGACAATGAGCAGTTCTTC. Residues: CASSVEGSRDNEQFF.

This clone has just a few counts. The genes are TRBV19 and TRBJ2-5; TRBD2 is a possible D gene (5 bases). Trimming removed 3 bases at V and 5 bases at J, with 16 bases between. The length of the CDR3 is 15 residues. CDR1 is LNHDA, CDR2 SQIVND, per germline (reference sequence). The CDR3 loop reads CASSIFRNGVETQYF. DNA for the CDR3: TGTGCCAGTAGTATTTTTAGGAACGGGGTGGAGACCCAGTACTTC.

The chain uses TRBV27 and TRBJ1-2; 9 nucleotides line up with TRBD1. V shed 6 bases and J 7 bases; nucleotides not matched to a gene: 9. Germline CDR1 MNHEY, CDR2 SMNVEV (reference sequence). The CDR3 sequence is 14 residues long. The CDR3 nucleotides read TGTGCCAGCAGCCAACACAGGGGGCGCGGTGGCTACACCTTC. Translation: CASSQHRGRGGYTF.

CDR3 sequence reads: CASSPPVAGVETQYF. The DNA for the CDR3 is TGTGCCAGCTCACCACCGGTAGCGGGAGTAGAGACCCAGTACTTC. This rearrangement joins TRBV18 to TRBJ2-5; TRBD2 matches at 9 bases. Germline V gene lookup returns CDR1 KGHSH and CDR2 LQKENI. The CDR3 runs 15 residues. V dropped 0 bases and J dropped 4; count of bases not matched to a gene: 3.

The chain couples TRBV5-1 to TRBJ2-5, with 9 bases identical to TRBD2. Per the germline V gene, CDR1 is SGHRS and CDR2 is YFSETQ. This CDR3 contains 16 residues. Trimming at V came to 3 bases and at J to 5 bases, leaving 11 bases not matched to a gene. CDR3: CASSYYPGTSRETQYF. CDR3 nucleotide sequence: TGCGCCAGCAGCTACTATCCGGGGACTAGCCGGGAGACCCAGTACTTC. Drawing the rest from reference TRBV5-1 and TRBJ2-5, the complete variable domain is KAGVTQTPRYLIKTRGQQVTLSCSPISGHRSVSWYQQTPGQGLQFLFEYFSETQRNKGNFPGRFSGRQFSNSRSEMNVSTLELGDSALYLCASSYYPGTSRETQYFGPGTRLLVL.

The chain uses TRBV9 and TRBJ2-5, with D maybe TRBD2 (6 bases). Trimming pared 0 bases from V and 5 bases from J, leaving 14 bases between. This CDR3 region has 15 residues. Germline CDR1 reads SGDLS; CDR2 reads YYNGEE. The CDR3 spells CASSVEGLGGETQYF. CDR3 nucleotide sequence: TGTGCCAGCAGCGTAGAAGGATTGGGGGGTGAGACCCAGTACTTC.